A single sample gave rise to the 30 T cell receptor beta chains below, sequenced in a study of blood T cells in healthy people across ages. The authors ran a second PCR of about 7 to 12 cycles using a sample-barcoded 5' primer and a J-beta primer mix. TCRdb itself ran the 5' RACE reads through MiXCR, one entry per CDR3 protein. The table shows about 1.4 million distinct CDR3 sequences, with around 59% occurring only once. The source material was blood. The origin of the receptors is a man in his late teens or twenties in good health.

The genes are TRBV20-1 and TRBJ2-3, with 10 bases identical to TRBD1. This CDR3 is 15 amino acids long. Trimming at V came to 3 bases and at J to 4 bases, leaving 7 bases not matched to a gene. Germline assignment: CDR1 DFQATT and CDR2 SNEGSKA (reference sequence). The CDR3 here is CSARSWDRGADTQYF. CDR3 in DNA: TGCAGTGCTAGGTCGTGGGACAGGGGCGCAGATACGCAGTATTTT.

This clonotype was found a few times. The rearrangement joins TRBV13 to TRBJ1-6; possible D gene TRBD1, 5 bases. CDR1 PRHDT and CDR2 FYEKMQ come from the germline V gene (reference sequence). CDR3 length: 17 amino acids. V lost 6 bases and J 0 bases, leaving 15 bases between the germline ends. In DNA, the CDR3 is TGTGCCAGCAGTTTAATCCCGGGGGACTCCTATAATTCACCCCTCCACTTT. Translating it yields CASSLIPGDSYNSPLHF.

This clonotype was seen a handful of times. The chain uses TRBV4-2 and TRBJ1-6, with D tentatively TRBD1 (6 bases). CDR3 length equals 15 residues. The V and J ends lost 0 bases and 10 bases respectively, with 13 bases between them. Germline CDR1 and CDR2: LGHNA and YNFKEQ. CDR3: CASSQDKGVGSPLHF. CDR3 nucleotide sequence: TGTGCCAGCAGCCAAGACAAGGGGGTGGGCTCACCCCTCCACTTT.

This clonotype was seen a few times. The chain recombines TRBV29-1 with TRBJ2-5; no definite D call. CDR3 size: 11 residues. V was shortened by 6 bases and J by 7 bases, with 12 bases between the two germline ends. Germline V gene data show CDR1 as SQVTM and CDR2 as ANQGSEA. The CDR3 coding sequence is TGCAGCGTACACTGGCATGGGACCCAGTACTTC. Translation gives CSVHWHGTQYF.

This clonotype was detected a few times. The rearrangement joins TRBV20-1 to TRBJ1-6; the D is unclear. CDR1 and CDR2 from the germline V gene are DFQATT and SNEGSKA (reference sequence). The V gene lost 0 bases and the J gene lost 3 bases, with 6 bases spanning the gap. There are 14 residues in the CDR3. The CDR3 DNA sequence: TGCAGTGCTAGAGAGGGGATCTATAATTCACCCCTCCACTTT. Protein: CSAREGIYNSPLHF.

As DNA, the CDR3 is TGCAGCGTTCGAGACGGCACCGGGGAGCTGTTTTTT. Protein product: CSVRDGTGELFF. The gene calls are TRBV29-1 and TRBJ2-2; unclear D gene. Germline values: CDR1 SQVTM, CDR2 ANQGSEA. Trimming cost V 5 bases and J 4 bases, with 8 bases left between them. The CDR3 sequence is 12 residues long.

The V gene is TRBV6-2 or TRBV6-3, the J gene TRBJ2-2; no clear D gene. The V gene lost 4 bases and the J gene lost 1 base, with 22 bases spanning the gap. Germline CDR1 MNHEY, CDR2 SVGEGT. CDR3 length equals 19 residues. The CDR3 DNA is TGTGCCAGCAGTTTAGATCCTTTGTTTGGGCAGTTGAACACCGGGGAGCTGTTTTTT. Translation: CASSLDPLFGQLNTGELFF.

Note on this clonotype: At one of its ends the junction is not consistent with the germline gene, which may arise from a read error. The chain joins TRBV7-9 to TRBJ1-1, with no clear D. Germline V gene lookup returns CDR1 SEHNR and CDR2 FQNEAQ (reference sequence). The CDR3 is made up of 8 amino acids. As DNA, the CDR3 is TGCGCTACAGATGAAGCTTTCTTT. As protein: CATDEAFF.

V gene TRBV5-1 combines with J gene TRBJ2-3, with TRBD2 matching 13 bases. Germline trimming cut 4 bases from V and 0 bases from J; bases unmatched to any gene: 5. The CDR3 loop spans 17 amino acids. In germline, CDR1 is SGHRS, CDR2 YFSETQ. CDR3 sequence: CASSPGLAGSSTDTQYF. The CDR3 DNA reads TGCGCCAGCAGCCCGGGACTAGCGGGATCTAGCACAGATACGCAGTATTTT. The full variable domain, rest sourced from reference TRBV5-1 and TRBJ2-3, is KAGVTQTPRYLIKTRGQQVTLSCSPISGHRSVSWYQQTPGQGLQFLFEYFSETQRNKGNFPGRFSGRQFSNSRSEMNVSTLELGDSALYLCASSPGLAGSSTDTQYFGPGTRLTVL.

This clonotype occurred once. The CDR3 nucleotides are TGTGCCAGCAGGGACGACAGAGACTACGAGCAGTACTTC. Residues: CASRDDRDYEQYF. The chain uses TRBV6-5 and TRBJ2-4; a possible D gene is TRBD1 (5 bases). With the DNA end fitting TRBJ2-7 better, the J assignment may be wrong. Germline V gives CDR1 MNHEY, CDR2 SVGAGI. The CDR3 length is 13 residues.

This chain connects TRBV20-1 to TRBJ2-5; 14 nucleotides match TRBD2. The CDR3 runs to 16 residues. Unmatched junction bases numbered 5, after V lost 5 bases and J lost 0 bases. Germline CDR1 is DFQATT and CDR2 is SNEGSKA (reference sequence). CDR3 residues: CSAPGLAGVNQETQYF. In nucleotides, the CDR3 is TGCAGTGCTCCGGGACTAGCGGGAGTAAACCAAGAGACCCAGTACTTC.

This chain connects TRBV20-1 to TRBJ1-2; possible D gene TRBD1, 6 bases. This CDR3 spans 16 amino acids. V was pared by 4 bases and J by 0 bases, with 18 bases between. The germline V gene has CDR1 DFQATT and CDR2 SNEGSKA (reference sequence). The CDR3 reads CSATEFRDTPNYGYTF. The DNA of the CDR3 is TGCAGTGCTACCGAATTCCGGGACACACCTAACTATGGCTACACCTTC.

The V and J genes are TRBV20-1 and TRBJ2-1; 8 bases align to TRBD2. CDR3 length: 16 residues. Germline V gene lookup returns CDR1 DFQATT and CDR2 SNEGSKA (reference sequence). Unmatched junction bases numbered 6, after V lost 2 bases and J lost 0 bases. CDR3 bases: TGCAGTGCTAGACACCCAGCGGGGGACTCCTACAATGAGCAGTTCTTC. It encodes CSARHPAGDSYNEQFF.

This chain connects TRBV29-1 to TRBJ1-4; the match to TRBD1 covers 7 bases. This CDR3 contains 15 residues. Germline CDR1 reads SQVTM; CDR2 reads ANQGSEA. The V and J ends lost 6 bases and 2 bases, in that order; junction bases with no gene match: 9. CDR3 in amino acids: CSVRRGWGTNEKLFF. The CDR3 nucleotides read TGCAGCGTCCGCAGGGGGTGGGGGACTAATGAAAAACTGTTTTTT.

With respect to this clonotype: This clone may be a read error of a much larger clone one base away. This chain uses TRBV20-1 with TRBJ2-6, with D possibly being TRBD1 (5 bases). The CDR3 covers 14 residues. Germline assignment: CDR1 DFQATT and CDR2 SNEGSKA (reference sequence). The DNA of the CDR3 is TGCAGTGCTAGCGCGGTCTCTGGGGCCAACGTCCCGACTTTC. Translation gives CSASAVSGANVPTF.

This clonotype has a handful of counts. This chain uses TRBV7-8 with TRBJ2-5; tentatively, D is TRBD1 or TRBD2 (5 bases each). The last part of the DNA fits TRBJ2-7 better; the J call may be wrong. This CDR3 is built from 14 residues. The germline V gene has CDR1 SGHVS and CDR2 FQNEAQ. CDR3 coding DNA: TGTGCCAGCAGCTTGCTGGGACCTTCATACGAGCAGTACTTC. It codes for CASSLLGPSYEQYF.

This chain uses TRBV2 with TRBJ2-5; 16 bases are shared with TRBD2. V was clipped by 6 bases and J by 4 bases; unmatched bases: 8. The CDR3 contains 17 residues. Germline assignment: CDR1 SNHLY and CDR2 FYNNEI. DNA for the CDR3: TGTGCCAGCAGGCCCGGGACTAGCGGGAGGGTCACAGAGACCCAGTACTTC. This translates into CASRPGTSGRVTETQYF.

V usage is TRBV12-5 and J usage is TRBJ2-3; no clear D gene. Germline V gene lookup returns CDR1 LGHNT and CDR2 FRNRAP. Trimming took off 0 bases at V and 5 bases at J, with 3 bases between the two ends. This CDR3 contains 12 residues. This CDR3 reads CASGLVLDTQYF. In DNA form, the CDR3 reads TGTGCTAGTGGTTTGGTACTAGATACGCAGTATTTT.

This sequence joins TRBV4-3 and TRBJ2-1; 8 bases are a match to TRBD2. Trimming at V came to 4 bases and at J to 3 bases, leaving 8 bases not matched to a gene. Germline V gene lookup returns CDR1 LGHNA and CDR2 YSLEER. This CDR3 has 16 amino acids. The CDR3 coding sequence is TGCGCCAGCAGCCCCGACGCAACTAGCGGCTACAATGAGCAGTTCTTC. This translates into CASSPDATSGYNEQFF.

V is TRBV5-1 and J is TRBJ2-1; D might be TRBD2 (5 bases). CDR1 SGHRS and CDR2 YFSETQ come from the germline V gene. CDR3 length: 15 amino acids. Trimming left V 7 bases short and J 4 bases short, with 18 bases between. CDR3 region: CASYGVSGSYNEQFF. CDR3 nucleotide sequence: TGCGCCAGCTACGGGGTGAGCGGTAGTTACAATGAGCAGTTCTTC.

This sequence joins TRBV29-1 and TRBJ1-2, with unresolved D. The ends were cut back, 7 bases at V and 4 bases at J, with 10 bases in the middle. Germline assignment: CDR1 SQVTM and CDR2 ANQGSEA. The CDR3 is made up of 11 amino acids. The CDR3 reads CSGISSYGYTF. CDR3 nucleotide sequence: TGCAGCGGCATATCAAGCTATGGCTACACCTTC.

The rearrangement joins TRBV6-1 to TRBJ2-1; 7 positions match TRBD1. With V trimmed by 2 bases and J by 5 bases, 12 bases remained unmatched. CDR3 length equals 17 residues. Germline assignment: CDR1 MNHNS and CDR2 SASEGT. The CDR3 loop is CASSERGPGIFDNEQFF. Written as DNA, the CDR3 is TGTGCCAGCAGTGAAAGGGGGCCCGGGATATTCGACAATGAGCAGTTCTTC.

This clonotype is a singleton in its sample. The genes are TRBV4-1 and TRBJ2-1, with D unclear. Trimming left V 1 base short and J 8 bases short, with 15 bases between. Germline V gives CDR1 MGHRA, CDR2 YSYEKL. The length of the CDR3 is 15 residues. The CDR3 protein is CASSQGGRGQDEQFF. The CDR3 DNA follows: TGCGCCAGCAGCCAAGGAGGCCGCGGTCAGGATGAGCAGTTCTTC.

The table lists this clonotype with a few counts. V is TRBV14 and J is TRBJ2-6; 7 positions agree with TRBD1. This CDR3 contains 15 residues. Germline V gene data show CDR1 as SGHDN and CDR2 as FVKESK. Trimming removed 6 bases from V and 3 bases from J; junction bases left unmatched: 5. CDR3 sequence (DNA): TGTGCCAGCAGTCCACGACAGGGTGGGGCCAACGTCCTGACTTTC. It yields the protein CASSPRQGGANVLTF.

This clonotype came up a few times. This chain links TRBV29-1 with TRBJ2-5; D possibly corresponds to TRBD2 (7 bases). The V and J ends lost 4 bases and 5 bases respectively, with 14 bases between them. Germline-derived CDR1 and CDR2 are SQVTM and ANQGSEA. The CDR3 extends over 13 amino acids. The CDR3 sequence: CSVGGGSRETQYF. CDR3 nucleotides: TGCAGCGTTGGCGGGGGCTCTAGGGAGACCCAGTACTTC.

The V call is TRBV3-1, the J call TRBJ1-4; D unresolved. Germline assignment: CDR1 LGHDT and CDR2 YNNKEL (reference sequence). This CDR3 region has 16 residues. With 1 base removed from V and 5 bases from J, the gap between germline ends came to 14 bases. CDR3 sequence: CASSQGLSSKNEKLFF. CDR3 in DNA: TGTGCCAGCAGCCAAGGACTGTCGTCTAAGAATGAAAAACTGTTTTTT.

The rearrangement uses TRBV29-1 and TRBJ1-1; 10 bases match TRBD1. V trimming: 6 bases; J trimming: 8 bases; junction bases outside the gene matches: 12. The CDR3 spans 14 residues. Germline CDR1 reads SQVTM; CDR2 reads ANQGSEA. CDR3 nucleotide sequence: TGCAGCGTGGAGACAGGGGGCGGACGAGAGGAAGCTTTCTTT. It codes for CSVETGGGREEAFF.

The chain recombines TRBV29-1 with TRBJ2-3; D tentatively reads TRBD1 or TRBD2 (6 bases each). Between the trimmed V and J ends, which lost 7 bases and 9 bases, there was a span of 14 bases. This CDR3 is built from 11 residues. Germline V gene lookup returns CDR1 SQVTM and CDR2 ANQGSEA. The DNA for the CDR3 is TGCAGCGGCGCCAGGGGAGGCACGCAGTATTTT. This encodes CSGARGGTQYF.

This rearrangement joins TRBV7-8 to TRBJ2-1; D may be TRBD2 (6 bases). V shed 1 base and J shed 9 bases, with 16 bases lying between them. The CDR3 spans 15 residues. Germline CDR1 and CDR2: SGHVS and FQNEAQ. The CDR3 sequence: CASSLVHGRVSEQFF. CDR3 coding DNA: TGTGCCAGCAGCTTAGTTCACGGGAGAGTAAGTGAGCAGTTCTTC.

The table lists this clonotype with a count of one. The CDR3 is CASSLLGKSPLHF. CDR3 nucleotides: TGTGCCAGCAGTTTGCTGGGGAAATCACCCCTCCACTTT. The chain carries TRBV28 and TRBJ1-6; unclear D gene. This CDR3 region has 13 residues. Germline V lookup: CDR1 MDHEN, CDR2 SYDVKM. The ends were cut back, 3 bases at V and 10 bases at J, with 10 bases in the middle.